These 26 T cell receptor beta chains were all obtained from the same sample, sequenced in a study of T cell responses to AZD1222 COVID-19 vaccine (dated by TCRdb to about 2021). The time point label corresponds to: about 28 days (+/-7) after the second vaccine dose. The library was generated by the immunoSEQ multiplex PCR assay. The table was pulled from immuneACCESS by TCRdb, which kept in-frame rearrangements only. Such tables lose some clones; where checked, under half of the loss comes from unresolved V genes, and the rest has no known cause. For this sample the table gives some 120,000 clones, of which roughly nine tenths were detected only once. The ten biggest clones cover 1.5% to 2% of the sample. The source was peripheral blood, collected 28 days after the second AZD1222 dose. Every receptor here comes from an adult who received the AZD1222 COVID-19 vaccine.

The chain combines TRBV9 with TRBJ1-1, with unresolved D. CDR1 is SGDLS and CDR2 is YYNGEE in the germline V gene. The CDR3 length is 13 residues. Trimming took 3 bases from V and 6 from J, leaving 12 bases between them. The CDR3 sequence: CASSALRVSEAFF. The DNA for the CDR3 is TGTGCCAGCAGCGCACTCCGAGTGTCTGAAGCTTTCTTT.

This clone was seen more than once but under ten times. The chain employs TRBV18 and TRBJ2-2; 7 positions agree with TRBD2. The CDR3 sequence is 18 residues long. Trimming at V came to 3 bases and at J to 2 bases, leaving 12 bases not matched to a gene. Germline V lookup: CDR1 KGHSH, CDR2 LQKENI. CDR3 sequence reads: CASSPIILAELNTGELFF. The CDR3 region has the DNA TGTGCCAGCTCACCGATCATCCTAGCGGAACTCAACACCGGGGAGCTGTTTTTT.

V gene TRBV5-1 combines with J gene TRBJ2-5, with a weak D call TRBD1 (6 bases). This CDR3 region has 14 residues. CDR1 is SGHRS, CDR2 YFSETQ, per germline. V was clipped by 4 bases and J by 1 base, with 11 bases between them. The CDR3 region has the DNA TGCGCCAGCAGCCCGGACAGTTCCCAAGAGACCCAGTACTTC. The encoded protein is CASSPDSSQETQYF.

The gene calls are TRBV14 and TRBJ1-2, with D possibly being TRBD1 (6 bases). This CDR3 contains 16 residues. Looked up from germline, CDR1 is SGHDN and CDR2 is FVKESK. With 4 bases removed from V and 2 bases from J, the gap between germline ends came to 17 bases. The DNA of the CDR3 is TGTGCCAGCAGCCCTCTGACAGGCAATAAAAACTATGGCTACACCTTC. Translation gives CASSPLTGNKNYGYTF.

This chain connects TRBV11-2 to TRBJ2-7; D remains unclear. V gave up 2 bases and J gave up 4 bases, with 12 bases separating them. The CDR3 is 14 amino acids. Germline CDR1 is SGHAT and CDR2 is FQNNGV. CDR3 nucleotides: TGTGCCAGCAGCTTATCCAATGGACCGTACGAGCAGTACTTC. This translates into CASSLSNGPYEQYF.

CDR3 loop: CASPLQFF. In DNA, the CDR3 is TGTGCCTCCCCCCTTCAGTTCTTC. The chain couples TRBV7-9 to TRBJ2-1; no definite D call. Trimming pared 11 bases from V and 13 bases from J, leaving 9 bases between. Germline V lookup: CDR1 SEHNR, CDR2 FQNEAQ (reference sequence). This CDR3 region has 8 residues.

The chain couples TRBV30 to TRBJ2-7; D is undetermined. CDR1 is GTSNPN, CDR2 SVGIG, per germline (reference sequence). This CDR3 is built from 13 residues. Trimming pared 3 bases from V and 6 bases from J, leaving 15 bases between. The CDR3 is CAWRLGPPSEQYF. CDR3 DNA sequence: TGTGCCTGGAGACTCGGACCCCCCAGCGAGCAGTACTTC.

This clone was detected once. V and J are TRBV21-1 and TRBJ1-1. TRBV21-1 corresponds to a pseudogene. The CDR3 has 20 amino acids. CDR3 residues: CASSKEGTFGAQRMNTEAFF. Written as DNA, the CDR3 is TGTGCCAGCAGCAAAGAGGGAACCTTCGGGGCCCAACGAATGAACACTGAAGCTTTCTTT.

The chain links TRBV28 to TRBJ1-1; the D is unclear. V lost 2 bases to trimming and J lost 7 bases, with 8 bases between them. There are 12 residues in the CDR3. Germline V gene lookup returns CDR1 MDHEN and CDR2 SYDVKM. For the CDR3, the DNA is TGTGCCAGCAGTTTAACCCGATTTGAAGCTTTCTTT. It is translated as CASSLTRFEAFF.

The V call is TRBV3-1 (or the pseudogene TRBV3-2), the J call TRBJ1-2; D unresolved. CDR1 and CDR2 (germline): LGHDT, YNNKEL (reference sequence). The CDR3 contains 14 residues. Trimming removed 0 bases from V and 3 bases from J, with 8 bases in between. As DNA, the CDR3 is TGTGCCAGCAGCCAAGATGATATAGACTATGGCTACACCTTC. It translates to CASSQDDIDYGYTF.

The chain uses TRBV9 and TRBJ2-1; D is ambiguous. The CDR3 length is 13 residues. With 4 bases removed from V and 10 bases from J, the gap between germline ends came to 15 bases. Germline CDR1 and CDR2: SGDLS and YYNGEE. CDR3 in amino acids: CASSPLSYSEQFF. CDR3 nucleotide sequence: TGTGCCAGCAGCCCGTTAAGCTACAGCGAGCAGTTCTTC. The whole variable domain, filled in from reference TRBV9 and TRBJ2-1, reads DSGVTQTPKHLITATGQRVTLRCSPRSGDLSVYWYQQSLDQGLQFLIQYYNGEERAKGNILERFSAQQFPDLHSELNLSSLELGDSALYFCASSPLSYSEQFFGPGTRLTVL.

This chain connects TRBV21-1 to TRBJ2-1. TRBV21-1 is assigned pseudogene status. The CDR3 has 16 residues. For the CDR3, the DNA is TGTGCCAGCACCGCCGGGCCTGGGCCTGGCTACAATGAGCAGTTCTTC. It is translated as CASTAGPGPGYNEQFF.

The V gene is TRBV25-1, the J gene TRBJ1-3; no clear D gene. This CDR3 has 17 residues. Germline CDR1 MGHDK, CDR2 SYGVNS. Trimming took off 1 base at V and 0 bases at J, with 13 bases between the two ends. CDR3 amino acids: CASSEFGGLNSGNTIYF. In DNA, the CDR3 is TGTGCCAGCAGTGAATTTGGCGGACTCAACTCTGGAAACACCATATATTTT.

This clone appeared once. V is TRBV18 and J is TRBJ2-1; TRBD2 matches 7 bases. J gave up 8 bases and V 0 bases, and 4 bases lay outside the gene matches. Germline CDR1 KGHSH, CDR2 LQKENI. The CDR3 consists of 14 residues. The CDR3: CASSPPGGPYEQFF. CDR3 sequence (DNA): TGTGCCAGCTCACCACCGGGAGGGCCTTATGAGCAGTTCTTC.

This clone was counted between two and nine times. The CDR3, as DNA: TGCGCCAGCAGCCAGACCGGGACGTGGCACGAGCAGTACTTC. This encodes CASSQTGTWHEQYF. The gene calls are TRBV4-1 and TRBJ2-7, with D perhaps given as TRBD1 or TRBD2 (5 bases each). The germline V gene encodes CDR1 MGHRA and CDR2 YSYEKL. The CDR3 sequence is 14 residues long. The ends were cut back, 3 bases at V and 5 bases at J, with 14 bases in the middle.

The genes are TRBV28 and TRBJ1-5; 8 bases are shared with TRBD1. Germline V lookup: CDR1 MDHEN, CDR2 SYDVKM. J was trimmed by 6 bases and V by 7 bases; bases with no gene match: 14. CDR3 length equals 16 residues. As DNA, the CDR3 is TGTGCCAGCAATTCAAACGGACAGGGCTGGAGTCAGCCCCAGCATTTT. Its protein product is CASNSNGQGWSQPQHF.

The chain carries TRBV10-3 and TRBJ2-1, with TRBD1 identical over 7 bases. Germline trimming cut 9 bases from V and 2 bases from J; bases unmatched to any gene: 7. This CDR3 contains 14 residues. Germline CDR1 ENHRY, CDR2 SYGVKD. The CDR3 spells CAIANGTAYNEQFF. DNA of the CDR3: TGTGCCATAGCGAACGGGACAGCCTACAATGAGCAGTTCTTC.

The CDR3 sequence: CASRAGQLSGEQFF. Written as DNA, the CDR3 is TGTGCCAGCAGGGCGGGACAACTGAGCGGGGAGCAGTTCTTC. The chain joins TRBV2 to TRBJ2-1, with D perhaps matching TRBD1 or TRBD2 (6 bases each). The V end lost 6 bases, the J end lost 10 bases, and 19 bases lay between the germline ends. Germline CDR1 is SNHLY and CDR2 is FYNNEI. The CDR3 covers 14 residues.

The rearrangement uses TRBV7-3 and TRBJ2-1; TRBD2 is a possible D gene (5 bases). CDR1 is SGHTA, CDR2 FQGTGA, per germline. Trimming removed 5 bases from V and 2 bases from J, with 10 bases in between. The CDR3 totals 14 residues. CDR3 sequence reads: CASSPNGAYNEQFF. CDR3 sequence (DNA): TGTGCCAGCAGCCCAAACGGGGCCTACAATGAGCAGTTCTTC.

The chain employs TRBV11-2 and TRBJ2-1; D might be TRBD2 (5 bases). This CDR3 has 17 residues. V was cut by 5 bases and J by 4 bases, with 21 bases left in between. CDR1 SGHAT and CDR2 FQNNGV come from the germline V gene. The CDR3 loop reads CASSPTVLSGLYNEQFF. CDR3 DNA sequence: TGTGCCAGCAGCCCCACGGTTTTGAGCGGCCTTTACAATGAGCAGTTCTTC.

The V gene is TRBV19, the J gene TRBJ1-1; a weak D match, TRBD1 (5 bases). The CDR3 has 13 residues. Looked up from germline, CDR1 is LNHDA and CDR2 is SQIVND (reference sequence). With 6 bases removed from V and 1 base from J, the gap between germline ends came to 9 bases. CDR3 residues: CASSRAPNTEAFF. The CDR3 nucleotides are TGTGCCAGTAGCAGGGCCCCGAACACTGAAGCTTTCTTT.

This sequence joins TRBV5-1 and TRBJ1-2; perhaps TRBD1 as D (5 bases). The CDR3 sequence is 14 residues long. V lost 0 bases to trimming and J lost 1 base, with 7 bases between them. Germline V gene lookup returns CDR1 SGHRS and CDR2 YFSETQ. The CDR3 spells CASSLGQHNYGYTF. CDR3 sequence (DNA): TGCGCCAGCAGCTTGGGACAGCATAACTATGGCTACACCTTC. Looking up the rest from reference TRBV5-1 and TRBJ1-2 gives the full variable domain: KAGVTQTPRYLIKTRGQQVTLSCSPISGHRSVSWYQQTPGQGLQFLFEYFSETQRNKGNFPGRFSGRQFSNSRSEMNVSTLELGDSALYLCASSLGQHNYGYTFGSGTRLTVV.

J is TRBJ2-7 and V is TRBV28; 8 bases line up with TRBD1. The length of the CDR3 is 15 residues. Germline assignment: CDR1 MDHEN and CDR2 SYDVKM. J lost 2 bases, V lost 6 bases, and 9 bases had no gene match. CDR3 coding DNA: TGTGCCAGCAGCCCCGGGACAGGCTTGGCCTACGAGCAGTACTTC. Protein sequence: CASSPGTGLAYEQYF.

J is TRBJ1-1 and V is TRBV15, with D possibly being TRBD1 (6 bases). CDR1 and CDR2 (germline): LNHNV, YYDKDF (reference sequence). The CDR3 totals 14 residues. Trimming removed 1 base from V and 3 bases from J, with 9 bases in between. The CDR3 DNA reads TGTGCCACCAGCAGAGGGGGGCTGGACACTGAAGCTTTCTTT. It is translated as CATSRGGLDTEAFF.

The V gene is TRBV5-7, the J gene TRBJ2-1; TRBD2 is a possible D gene (6 bases). TRBV5-7 is marked as an open reading frame, function uncertain. V was shortened by 2 bases and J by 0 bases, with 18 bases between the two germline ends. The CDR3 totals 18 residues. The CDR3, as DNA: TGTGCCAGCAGCTTACCCGTAGCGGAATTGAGCTCCTACAATGAGCAGTTCTTC. It codes for CASSLPVAELSSYNEQFF.

At least ten counts were recorded for this clone. This sequence joins TRBV2 and TRBJ1-5; TRBD1 matches 8 bases. Germline V gene lookup returns CDR1 SNHLY and CDR2 FYNNEI. The V segment lost 5 bases and the J segment 6 bases; nucleotides outside the gene matches: 9. The CDR3 covers 15 residues. The CDR3 DNA follows: TGTGCCAGCAGTTCGGACAGGGTGGTTAGTCAGCCCCAGCATTTT. This sequence encodes CASSSDRVVSQPQHF.